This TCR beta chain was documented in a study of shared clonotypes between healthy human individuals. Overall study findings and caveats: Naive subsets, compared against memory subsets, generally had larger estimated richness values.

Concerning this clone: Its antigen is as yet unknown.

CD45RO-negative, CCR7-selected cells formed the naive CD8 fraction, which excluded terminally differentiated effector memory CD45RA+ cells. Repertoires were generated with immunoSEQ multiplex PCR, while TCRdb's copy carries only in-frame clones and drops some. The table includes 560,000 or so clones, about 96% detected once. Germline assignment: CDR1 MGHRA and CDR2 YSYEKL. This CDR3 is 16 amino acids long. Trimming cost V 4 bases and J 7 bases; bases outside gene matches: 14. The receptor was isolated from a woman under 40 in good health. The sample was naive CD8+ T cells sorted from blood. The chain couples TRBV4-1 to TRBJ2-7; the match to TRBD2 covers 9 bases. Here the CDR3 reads CASSLTRASGTPEQYF. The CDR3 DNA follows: TGCGCCAGCAGCCTTACCAGGGCTAGCGGGACCCCAGAGCAGTACTTC.